This T cell receptor (beta chain) was captured in a study of blood T cell repertoires in COVID-19. Study-level background: COVID-19 samples from acute and convalescent phases originated in the United States, Italy and Spain. Sample material is recorded as cDNA or gDNA derived from T cells, B-cell-depleted T cells, or PBMCs.

This CDR3 region has 14 residues. Germline V CDR1 and CDR2: SGHRS, YFSETQ. The V end lost 4 bases, the J end lost 6 bases, and 13 bases lay between the germline ends. Per the original data handling: Reference gene primer amplification in the assay estimated nucleated cell counts. Sequencing was performed with immunoSEQ multiplex PCR; in TCRdb, only in-frame clones are kept and a portion is missing. The DNA gave D and trimming, while V, J and clone size come from that table. Of tens of thousands of clones in the sample, roughly 85% are singletons; the top ten hold 3.5% to 4.5%. The TCR sequence derives from a man aged 55 to 69 with acute or convalescent COVID-19. The chain has TRBV5-1 and TRBJ2-2, with D perhaps matching TRBD1 (6 bases). Sequencing was carried out using peripheral blood. The CDR3 DNA is TGCGCCAGCAGCCTTACCCCAGGGGCCGGGGAGCTGTTTTTT. Translation gives CASSLTPGAGELFF.